These 21 T cell receptor beta chains were sequenced from one sample in a study of T cell repertoires in cytomegalovirus infection (dated by TCRdb to between 2019 and 2020). Sequenced on an Illumina HiSeq 1500. The public reads were run again by TCRdb, first through fastp at Q25 and then through MiXCR, and only productive beta chains were kept. One record per CDR3 amino acid sequence lists the most common genes and DNA. For this sample the table gives about 180,000 distinct CDR3 sequences, of which around 14% were detected only once. In total, the top ten clones hold more than 20% of the sample. The sample comprised PBMCs. All receptors come from a human donor in good health (CMV status not recorded). Some clones in this sample may be carry-over from other donors' samples.

The chain couples TRBV20-1 to TRBJ1-1, with D unresolved. Germline-derived CDR1 and CDR2 are DFQATT and SNEGSKA (reference sequence). The CDR3 has 12 amino acids. Trimming stripped 1 base from V and 1 base from J, with 4 bases between. CDR3: CSARAKNTEAFF. The CDR3 DNA follows: TGCAGTGCTAGAGCTAAGAACACTGAAGCTTTCTTT.

CDR3 sequence reads: CASSFWQGGTGELFF. In DNA form, the CDR3 reads TGTGCCAGCAGTTTTTGGCAGGGTGGAACCGGGGAGCTGTTTTTT. This chain uses TRBV28 with TRBJ2-2, with D perhaps TRBD1 (5 bases). In germline, CDR1 is MDHEN, CDR2 SYDVKM. Trimming took off 3 bases at V and 5 bases at J, with 13 bases between the two ends. The CDR3 runs 15 residues.

This clonotype was counted at least ten times. The chain links TRBV10-3 to TRBJ2-5; 8 bases align to TRBD1. After removal of 3 bases from V and 5 bases from J, the junction contained 11 bases not matched to a gene. This CDR3 has 16 residues. The V gene's germline CDR1 is ENHRY and CDR2 SYGVKD. The CDR3 nucleotides read TGTGCCATCAGTGACCAGGGGGCGACCCCCCAGGAGACCCAGTACTTC. As protein: CAISDQGATPQETQYF.

This clonotype was seen a few times. The J gene is TRBJ2-5, the V gene TRBV4-2; TRBD2 aligns across 11 bases. This CDR3 has 21 amino acids. V dropped 0 bases and J dropped 0; count of bases not matched to a gene: 15. Germline loops: CDR1 LGHNA, CDR2 YNFKEQ. The CDR3 here is CASSQDSRGTSGPRYQETQYF. CDR3 sequence (DNA): TGTGCCAGCAGCCAAGATTCCCGCGGGACTAGCGGACCGAGATACCAAGAGACCCAGTACTTC.

This clonotype was seen only a few times. The chain recombines TRBV20-1 with TRBJ2-1, with D tentatively TRBD1 or TRBD2 (7 bases each). The V gene lost 0 bases and the J gene lost 9 bases, with 15 bases spanning the gap. Germline V gives CDR1 DFQATT, CDR2 SNEGSKA (reference sequence). The CDR3 runs to 14 residues. As DNA, the CDR3 is TGCAGTGCTAGAGACCAGGGGGGGGGCCTTGAGCAGTTCTTC. Protein: CSARDQGGGLEQFF.

On this clonotype itself: One base away lies a much larger clone, so this may be a sequencing read error. The chain employs TRBV25-1 and TRBJ1-2; D gene ambiguous. The germline CDR1 and CDR2 sequences are MGHDK and SYGVNS. Deletions cut 2 bases from V and 7 bases from J, with 14 bases between. This CDR3 comprises 14 residues. This CDR3 is CASSEECLRGGYTF. CDR3 in DNA: TGTGCCAGCAGTGAAGAGTGCCTCCGGGGTGGCTACACCTTC.

Many counts were recorded for this clonotype. V gene TRBV7-2 combines with J gene TRBJ1-4; D gene uncertain. V was clipped by 2 bases and J by 4 bases, with 11 bases between them. In germline, CDR1 is SGHTA, CDR2 FQGNSA. This CDR3 comprises 15 residues. The CDR3 protein is CASSLPDTFNEKLFF. DNA of the CDR3: TGTGCCAGCAGCTTACCCGACACATTTAATGAAAAACTGTTTTTT. Variable domain in full (rest from reference TRBV7-2 and TRBJ1-4): GAGVSQSPSNKVTEKGKDVELRCDPISGHTALYWYRQSLGQGLEFLIYFQGNSAPDKSGLPSDRFSAERTGGSVSTLTIQRTQQEDSAVYLCASSLPDTFNEKLFFGSGTQLSVL.

At least ten counts were recorded for this clonotype. V and J are TRBV7-3 and TRBJ2-3; D may be TRBD1 or TRBD2 (5 bases each). Germline CDR1 is SGHTA and CDR2 is FQGTGA. Between the trimmed V and J ends, which lost 5 bases and 0 bases, there was a span of 15 bases. The CDR3 runs to 16 residues. The CDR3 coding sequence is TGTGCCAGCAGCCCCGGGGCAGACAGTAGCACAGATACGCAGTATTTT. Encoded protein: CASSPGADSSTDTQYF.

The V and J genes are TRBV2 and TRBJ2-2; D remains unclear. The CDR3 has 15 residues. CDR1 and CDR2 (germline): SNHLY, FYNNEI. V was pared by 7 bases and J by 6 bases, with 18 bases between. The CDR3 protein is CASTPRTTSPGELFF. The CDR3 DNA sequence: TGTGCCAGCACCCCCCGGACCACCAGCCCCGGGGAGCTGTTTTTT.

In DNA form, the CDR3 reads TGTGCCAGCAGACGGAACTTGAACACCGGGGAGCTGTTTTTT. Amino acids: CASRRNLNTGELFF. The V and J genes are TRBV6-4 and TRBJ2-2, with unresolved D. V shed 6 bases and J shed 1 base, with 9 bases lying between them. The CDR3 runs 14 residues. CDR1 is MRHNA and CDR2 is SNTAGT in the germline V gene.

This clonotype was seen at least ten times. V is TRBV5-6 and J is TRBJ2-7, with 13 nucleotides matching TRBD2. Trimming cost V 3 bases and J 0 bases; bases outside gene matches: 9. Germline CDR1 reads SGHDT; CDR2 reads YYEEEE. The CDR3 contains 18 residues. The CDR3 DNA follows: TGTGCCAGCAGCTGGGGACTAGCGGGATTCCTCGGCTCCTACGAGCAGTACTTC. This translates into CASSWGLAGFLGSYEQYF. The variable domain in full, with the rest retrieved from reference TRBV5-6 and TRBJ2-7, is DAGVTQSPTHLIKTRGQQVTLRCSPKSGHDTVSWYQQALGQGPQFIFQYYEEEERQRGNFPDRFSGHQFPNYSSELNVNALLLGDSALYLCASSWGLAGFLGSYEQYFGPGTRLTVT.

The chain carries TRBV5-6 and TRBJ2-7, with D perhaps matching TRBD1 (6 bases). Germline CDR1 is SGHDT and CDR2 is YYEEEE. The CDR3 is 12 residues long. Trimming removed 6 bases from V and 6 bases from J, with 13 bases in between. The CDR3 DNA sequence: TGTGCCAGCACTTTACAGGGTGGCGAGCAGTACTTC. This sequence encodes CASTLQGGEQYF.

The chain recombines TRBV29-1 with TRBJ2-3; D could derive from TRBD1 or TRBD2 (6 bases each). The length of the CDR3 is 13 residues. Germline loops: CDR1 SQVTM, CDR2 ANQGSEA. Trimming left V 7 bases short and J 5 bases short, with 16 bases between. The CDR3 sequence is CSADRGGRDTQYF. CDR3 in DNA: TGCAGCGCCGACAGAGGGGGGCGAGATACGCAGTATTTT.

The gene calls are TRBV28 and TRBJ2-7; D unresolved. The CDR3 spans 13 residues. In germline, CDR1 is MDHEN, CDR2 SYDVKM. V was clipped by 2 bases and J by 2 bases, with 7 bases between them. CDR3 protein: CASSLMAAYEQYF. CDR3 DNA: TGTGCCAGCAGTTTAATGGCGGCCTACGAGCAGTACTTC.

A few counts support this clonotype. The V and J genes are TRBV7-8 and TRBJ1-5, with unresolved D. The CDR3 has 15 residues. Germline V lookup: CDR1 SGHVS, CDR2 FQNEAQ. V lost 4 bases and J lost 2, with 12 bases in between. The CDR3 bases are TGTGCCAGCAGCTCCGTCTTGGGAGGCAATCAGCCCCAGCATTTT. Translating gives CASSSVLGGNQPQHF.

This rearrangement joins TRBV29-1 to TRBJ2-1, with D perhaps TRBD2 (7 bases). The CDR3 contains 15 residues. V lost 7 bases and J lost 4, with 20 bases in between. Germline CDR1 and CDR2: SQVTM and ANQGSEA. CDR3 nucleotides: TGCAGCGCTGGGGGCGGGAGCGAGTCTTACAATGAGCAGTTCTTC. The encoded protein is CSAGGGSESYNEQFF.

The rearrangement links TRBV28 to TRBJ1-1; the match to TRBD1 covers 7 bases. The CDR3 runs to 14 residues. V was clipped by 6 bases and J by 7 bases; unmatched bases: 11. Germline V gene data show CDR1 as MDHEN and CDR2 as SYDVKM. The CDR3 sequence: CASSILNRGREAFF. The CDR3 DNA reads as TGTGCCAGCAGCATATTAAACAGGGGTCGTGAAGCTTTCTTT.

The CDR3 loop reads CASKRPKAEPQHF. CDR3 coding DNA: TGTGCCAGCAAACGGCCGAAGGCGGAGCCCCAGCATTTT. The chain links TRBV6-2 or TRBV6-3 to TRBJ1-5; D ambiguous. Trimming pared 7 bases from V and 8 bases from J, leaving 15 bases between. Germline lookup yields CDR1 MNHEY and CDR2 SVGEGT. CDR3 size: 13 residues.

In DNA, the CDR3 is TGTGCCAGCAGTGGAGGGACAATCGATCAGCCCCAGCATTTT. This translates into CASSGGTIDQPQHF. This rearrangement joins TRBV25-1 to TRBJ1-5; D is possibly TRBD1 (6 bases). This CDR3 contains 14 residues. In germline, CDR1 is MGHDK, CDR2 SYGVNS. The V end lost 4 bases, the J end lost 5 bases, and 12 bases lay between the germline ends.

This clonotype came up many times. V gene TRBV7-2 combines with J gene TRBJ2-5, with D perhaps matching TRBD2 (5 bases). Germline V gene sequence: CDR1 SGHTA, CDR2 FQGNSA. Trimming removed 1 base at V and 6 bases at J, with 21 bases between. This CDR3 has 17 amino acids. The CDR3 loop is CASSLGVFTGMMKTQYF. The CDR3 DNA sequence: TGTGCCAGCAGCTTAGGGGTCTTTACGGGAATGATGAAGACCCAGTACTTC.

The gene calls are TRBV29-1 and TRBJ1-4; D might be TRBD1 (5 bases). The germline gives CDR1 SQVTM, CDR2 ANQGSEA. CDR3 length: 12 residues. Deletions cut 6 bases from V and 8 bases from J, with 13 bases between. The CDR3 reads CSVGRVGEKLFF. CDR3 bases: TGCAGCGTCGGCAGGGTGGGAGAAAAACTGTTTTTT.